A selection of T cell receptor beta chains follows, all from one sample in a study of CD8 T cells in ankylosing spondylitis. TCRdb passed the 5' RACE reads through MiXCR, listing each CDR3 protein once. The sample has around 250,000 distinct CDR3 sequences, 15% to 20% seen once. The sequencing input was blood, either unsorted or a sorted T cell fraction (not recorded which). The receptors shown here come from a male donor with ankylosing spondylitis or in good health (not recorded which). CDR3s include the opening cysteine and the closing phenylalanine or tryptophan. The order of the fields is J gene, V gene, clone size, CDR3 protein. Clone size is given for some rows only: seen once, a few or many times, or a class if the clone is expanded.

j_call: TRBJ2-7
v_call: TRBV28
clone_size: -
cdr3_aa: CASSLRLAHYEQYF

j_call: TRBJ2-1
v_call: TRBV6-5
clone_size: -
cdr3_aa: CASSYSESSYNEQFF

j_call: TRBJ2-7
v_call: TRBV3-1
clone_size: many
cdr3_aa: CASSLLYEQYF

j_call: TRBJ2-3
v_call: TRBV20-1
clone_size: many
cdr3_aa: CSARDPVSTDTQYF

j_call: TRBJ2-3
v_call: TRBV12-3/TRBV12-4
clone_size: few
cdr3_aa: CASKGNTQYF

j_call: TRBJ2-3
v_call: TRBV5-1
clone_size: -
cdr3_aa: CASSLELVGLAGGDTQYF

j_call: TRBJ2-2
v_call: TRBV6-2/TRBV6-3
clone_size: many
cdr3_aa: CASTVWAGELFF

j_call: TRBJ2-2
v_call: TRBV5-6
clone_size: -
cdr3_aa: CASGWTGTGELFF

j_call: TRBJ2-1
v_call: TRBV2
clone_size: -
cdr3_aa: CASSVSFSYNEQFF

j_call: TRBJ2-7
v_call: TRBV28
clone_size: -
cdr3_aa: CASSSPSGFPSYEQYF

j_call: TRBJ2-1
v_call: TRBV6-5
clone_size: few
cdr3_aa: CASSYGDRENEQFF

j_call: TRBJ2-2
v_call: TRBV7-2
clone_size: -
cdr3_aa: CASRGLVAGELFF

j_call: TRBJ2-7
v_call: TRBV3-1
clone_size: -
cdr3_aa: CASSQGLIRDRGYEQYF

j_call: TRBJ2-1
v_call: TRBV20-1
clone_size: -
cdr3_aa: CSASPRLAGEGNEQFF

j_call: TRBJ2-7
v_call: TRBV6-1
clone_size: few
cdr3_aa: CASSTQGTNYEQYF

j_call: TRBJ2-2
v_call: TRBV27
clone_size: few
cdr3_aa: CASTGGQNTGELFF

j_call: TRBJ1-4
v_call: TRBV27
clone_size: few
cdr3_aa: CASSLTGGVMGEKLFF

j_call: TRBJ2-4
v_call: TRBV12-3/TRBV12-4
clone_size: many
cdr3_aa: CASSFLGEEDIQYF

j_call: TRBJ2-5
v_call: TRBV29-1
clone_size: -
cdr3_aa: CSVSDRDETQYF

j_call: TRBJ2-7
v_call: TRBV5-1
clone_size: many
cdr3_aa: CASSSMDGYEQYF

j_call: TRBJ2-5
v_call: TRBV7-9
clone_size: many
cdr3_aa: CASSFVGETQYF

j_call: TRBJ2-1
v_call: TRBV20-1
clone_size: many
cdr3_aa: CSAADRNNEQFF

j_call: TRBJ2-5
v_call: TRBV5-1
clone_size: few
cdr3_aa: CASSLDLDVFQETQYF

j_call: TRBJ2-1
v_call: TRBV27
clone_size: -
cdr3_aa: CASSPTTGLEQFF

j_call: TRBJ2-7
v_call: TRBV29-1
clone_size: few
cdr3_aa: CSVENRAGSYEQYF

j_call: TRBJ2-2
v_call: TRBV29-1
clone_size: -
cdr3_aa: CSVLGDTGELFF

j_call: TRBJ2-1
v_call: TRBV19
clone_size: -
cdr3_aa: CASSIPGGRAIHEQFF

j_call: TRBJ2-4
v_call: TRBV20-1
clone_size: -
cdr3_aa: CSARDFSDNLAKNIQYF

j_call: TRBJ2-1
v_call: TRBV29-1
clone_size: many
cdr3_aa: CSVIGTSNEQFF

j_call: TRBJ2-3
v_call: TRBV11-2
clone_size: many
cdr3_aa: CASSRLAGFLDTQYF

j_call: TRBJ1-4
v_call: TRBV20-1
clone_size: few
cdr3_aa: CSAREQGANEKLFF

j_call: TRBJ2-7
v_call: TRBV18
clone_size: many
cdr3_aa: CASSPLNYEQYF

j_call: TRBJ2-2
v_call: TRBV5-1
clone_size: few
cdr3_aa: CASSLTRELVTLPGELFF

j_call: TRBJ2-2
v_call: TRBV5-1
clone_size: many
cdr3_aa: CASRPTGQGLTGELFF

j_call: TRBJ2-5
v_call: TRBV4-1
clone_size: few
cdr3_aa: CASSPWGGTQYF

j_call: TRBJ2-1
v_call: TRBV3-1
clone_size: -
cdr3_aa: CASSQDQSSSYNEQFF

j_call: TRBJ1-4
v_call: TRBV12-3/TRBV12-4
clone_size: few
cdr3_aa: CASSSETGPNEKLFF

j_call: TRBJ2-7
v_call: TRBV25-1
clone_size: -
cdr3_aa: CASSEFWREGLNEQYF

j_call: TRBJ1-2
v_call: TRBV12-3/TRBV12-4
clone_size: few
cdr3_aa: CASSLGQGSGYTF

j_call: TRBJ1-1
v_call: TRBV7-2
clone_size: -
cdr3_aa: CASSPTTTSEAFF

j_call: TRBJ2-6
v_call: TRBV14
clone_size: few
cdr3_aa: CASSPYISGANVLTF

j_call: TRBJ1-2
v_call: TRBV9
clone_size: -
cdr3_aa: CASSVAPSDLSYGYTF

j_call: TRBJ2-5
v_call: TRBV3-1
clone_size: few
cdr3_aa: CASSKTSETQYF

j_call: TRBJ2-1
v_call: TRBV29-1
clone_size: many
cdr3_aa: CSVGGTGSYNEQFF

j_call: TRBJ2-3
v_call: TRBV5-1
clone_size: -
cdr3_aa: CASSLVGQGADTQYF

j_call: TRBJ2-4
v_call: TRBV6-2/TRBV6-3
clone_size: -
cdr3_aa: CASSSGRKYIQYF

j_call: TRBJ2-1
v_call: TRBV6-5
clone_size: many
cdr3_aa: CASSYGDSEIYNEQFF

j_call: TRBJ1-2
v_call: TRBV24-1
clone_size: -
cdr3_aa: CATSVMGVNYGYTF

j_call: TRBJ1-1
v_call: TRBV9
clone_size: -
cdr3_aa: CASSVEMVAVNTEAFF

j_call: TRBJ2-7
v_call: TRBV9
clone_size: -
cdr3_aa: CASSVYPGAYEQYF

j_call: TRBJ2-1
v_call: TRBV27
clone_size: few
cdr3_aa: CASSLFRSSYNEQFF

j_call: TRBJ2-7
v_call: TRBV29-1
clone_size: -
cdr3_aa: CSVEAGTGYEQYF

j_call: TRBJ1-6
v_call: TRBV4-3
clone_size: -
cdr3_aa: CASSQEAGAYNSPLHF

j_call: TRBJ2-1
v_call: TRBV29-1
clone_size: many
cdr3_aa: CSVEVGIASSGKNEQFF

j_call: TRBJ2-7
v_call: TRBV20-1
clone_size: many
cdr3_aa: CSARGPIAGSYEQYF

j_call: TRBJ2-2
v_call: TRBV27
clone_size: few
cdr3_aa: CASSFRRGQGGELFF

j_call: TRBJ2-1
v_call: TRBV13
clone_size: -
cdr3_aa: CASSLGDRRSEQFF

j_call: TRBJ1-1
v_call: TRBV9
clone_size: -
cdr3_aa: CASSVETGETEAFF

j_call: TRBJ2-5
v_call: TRBV6-5
clone_size: -
cdr3_aa: CASSYGTGAWQETQYF